The T cell receptor (beta chain) described here comes from a study of shared clonotypes between healthy human individuals. The CDR3 is made up of 12 amino acids. The V gene's germline CDR1 is KGHSH and CDR2 LQKENI. V was shortened by 4 bases and J by 5 bases, with 8 bases between the two germline ends. Assay used: immunoSEQ multiplex PCR; TCRdb lists only in-frame clones, some missing. The sample shows over a million clones, roughly 96% of them seen only once. Sample: naive CD4+ T cells sorted from blood. Subset of the sample: CD45RA+ positively selected. This chain connects TRBV18 to TRBJ1-1; the D gene is possibly TRBD1 (6 bases). This TCR was sampled from a man aged 30-40 years in good health. CDR3 sequence: CASSLQGTEAFF. The DNA of the CDR3 is TGTGCCAGCTCACTACAGGGAACTGAAGCTTTCTTT. Supplemented by reference TRBV18 and TRBJ1-1, the full variable domain reads NAGVMQNPRHLVRRRGQEARLRCSPMKGHSHVYWYRQLPEEGLKFMVYLQKENIIDESGMPKERFSAEFPKEGPSILRIQQVVRGDSAAYFCASSLQGTEAFFGQGTRLTVV.